Presented here are 10 T cell receptor beta chains from one specimen sequenced in a study of Graves' ophthalmopathy and Graves' hyperthyroidism. The authors amplified TCR beta CDR3 regions, and they did so from RNA transcripts for repertoire sequencing. First-round RT-PCR with HTBI primers preceded a second-round multiplex PCR. TCRdb recomputed calls from the multiplex PCR reads with MiXCR, one row per CDR3 protein. The table lists fewer than 350,000 distinct CDR3 sequences, 17% of them singletons. Specimen: peripheral blood. These receptors were obtained from an adult man with Graves' ophthalmopathy.

This clonotype showed up just a few times. This rearrangement joins TRBV6-1 to TRBJ2-5, with 7 bases fitting TRBD2. CDR3 size: 15 residues. The germline gives CDR1 MNHNS, CDR2 SASEGT. Unmatched junction bases numbered 12, after V lost 7 bases and J lost 4 bases. This chain's CDR3 is CASILGEGEGETQYF. The CDR3 coding sequence is TGTGCCAGCATCCTGGGGGAGGGAGAGGGAGAGACCCAGTACTTC.

This clonotype was counted ten times or more. The chain couples TRBV9 to TRBJ2-7; D gene unclear. The V gene's germline CDR1 is SGDLS and CDR2 YYNGEE. Deletions cut 4 bases from V and 4 bases from J, with 12 bases between. CDR3 length equals 13 residues. Here the CDR3 DNA reads TGTGCCAGCAGCCCCTCGGATAAATACGAGCAGTACTTC. Its translation: CASSPSDKYEQYF.

The sample holds many counts of this clonotype. CDR3 sequence (DNA): TGTGCCAGCAGTGAAATCGACGTTCGCATCTATAGCAATCAGCCCCAGCATTTT. Translation: CASSEIDVRIYSNQPQHF. The chain recombines TRBV6-1 with TRBJ1-5; D not certain. Trimming cost V 2 bases and J 0 bases, with 17 bases left between them. This CDR3 is built from 18 residues. CDR1 and CDR2 (germline): MNHNS, SASEGT.

Only a few counts were recorded for this clonotype. This rearrangement joins TRBV5-1 to TRBJ2-5; the D is unclear. Germline lookup yields CDR1 SGHRS and CDR2 YFSETQ. V was trimmed by 0 bases and J by 0 bases, leaving 9 bases between them. The CDR3 has 15 amino acids. The CDR3 protein is CASSLGAGYQETQYF. The CDR3 DNA reads TGCGCCAGCAGCTTGGGGGCCGGGTACCAAGAGACCCAGTACTTC.

This clonotype was seen ten or more times. This sequence joins TRBV6-5 and TRBJ1-5, with D possibly TRBD1 on 6 matching bases. Trimming removed 7 bases at V and 3 bases at J, with 31 bases between. Germline lookup yields CDR1 MNHEY and CDR2 SVGAGI. This CDR3 contains 20 residues. This CDR3 reads CASTPGGGRVRHHNNQPQHF. The CDR3 coding sequence is TGTGCCAGCACCCCGGGCGGGGGGCGAGTTCGGCACCATAACAATCAGCCCCAGCATTTT.

The chain links TRBV11-2 to TRBJ2-5, with TRBD2 identical over 12 bases. J gave up 4 bases and V 4 bases, and 1 base lay outside the gene matches. The CDR3 runs 14 residues. Per germline, CDR1 SGHAT and CDR2 FQNNGV. CDR3 loop: CASSWTSGAETQYF. In DNA, the CDR3 is TGTGCCAGCAGCTGGACTAGCGGGGCAGAGACCCAGTACTTC. The whole variable domain, remainder taken from reference TRBV11-2 and TRBJ2-5, is EAGVAQSPRYKIIEKRQSVAFWCNPISGHATLYWYQQILGQGPKLLIQFQNNGVVDDSQLPKDRFSAERLKGVDSTLKIQPAKLEDSAVYLCASSWTSGAETQYFGPGTRLLVL.

The sample holds many counts of this clonotype. The chain is built from TRBV5-4 and TRBJ1-5; a possible D gene is TRBD1 (5 bases). The V and J ends lost 0 bases and 7 bases respectively, with 8 bases between them. The germline gives CDR1 SGHNT, CDR2 YYREEE (reference sequence). The CDR3 is 13 residues long. CDR3 amino acids: CASSLDRQQPQHF. For the CDR3, the DNA is TGTGCCAGCAGCTTGGACAGACAGCAGCCCCAGCATTTT. Full variable domain (outside the CDR3, taken from reference TRBV5-4 and TRBJ1-5): ETGVTQSPTHLIKTRGQQVTLRCSSQSGHNTVSWYQQALGQGPQFIFQYYREEENGRGNFPPRFSGLQFPNYSSELNVNALELDDSALYLCASSLDRQQPQHFGDGTRLSIL.

This clonotype showed up many times. The chain joins TRBV11-2 to TRBJ2-5; possibly TRBD1 or TRBD2 for D (6 bases each). The germline CDR1 and CDR2 sequences are SGHAT and FQNNGV. The CDR3 length is 16 residues. V was clipped by 4 bases and J by 4 bases, with 19 bases between them. The CDR3 coding sequence is TGTGCCAGCAGCTACTCCAGCGTAGGGGGAGGAGAGACCCAGTACTTC. Translation: CASSYSSVGGGETQYF.

This clonotype was recorded at least ten times. The rearrangement links TRBV15 to TRBJ2-7; D not certain. The CDR3 sequence is 12 residues long. Trimming removed 9 bases from V and 4 bases from J, with 13 bases in between. Looked up from germline, CDR1 is LNHNV and CDR2 is YYDKDF (reference sequence). CDR3 nucleotide sequence: TGTGCCACTGGGTCCAGCCTATACGAGCAGTACTTC. It is translated as CATGSSLYEQYF.

This clonotype was seen ten or more times. The chain combines TRBV4-3 with TRBJ1-1, with a possible D match to TRBD1 (5 bases). From germline, CDR1 is LGHNA and CDR2 YSLEER. Trimming cost V 1 base and J 3 bases, with 12 bases left between them. The CDR3 runs to 15 residues. CDR3 sequence (DNA): TGCGCCAGCAGCCAAGTTAGTGAGGGACACACTGAAGCTTTCTTT. Protein product: CASSQVSEGHTEAFF.